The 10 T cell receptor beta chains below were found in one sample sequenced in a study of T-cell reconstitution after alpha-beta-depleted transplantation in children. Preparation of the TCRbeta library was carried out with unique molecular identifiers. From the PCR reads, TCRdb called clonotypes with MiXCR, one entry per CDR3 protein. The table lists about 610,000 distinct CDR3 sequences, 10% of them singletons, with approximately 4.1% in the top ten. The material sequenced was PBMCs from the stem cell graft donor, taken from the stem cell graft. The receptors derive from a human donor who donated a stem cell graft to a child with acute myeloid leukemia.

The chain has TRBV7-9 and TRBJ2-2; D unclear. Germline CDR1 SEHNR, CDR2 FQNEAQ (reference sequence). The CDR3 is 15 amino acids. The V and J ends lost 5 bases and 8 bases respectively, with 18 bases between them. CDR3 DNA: TGTGCCAGCAGCCCCGACTCCGGAATGGTAGGGGAGCTGTTTTTT. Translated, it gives CASSPDSGMVGELFF.

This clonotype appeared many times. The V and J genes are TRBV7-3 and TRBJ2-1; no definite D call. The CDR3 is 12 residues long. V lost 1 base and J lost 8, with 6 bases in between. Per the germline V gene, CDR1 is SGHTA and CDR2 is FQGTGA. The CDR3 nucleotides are TGTGCCAGCAGCTTAAGCCCCCATGAGCAGTTCTTC. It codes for CASSLSPHEQFF.

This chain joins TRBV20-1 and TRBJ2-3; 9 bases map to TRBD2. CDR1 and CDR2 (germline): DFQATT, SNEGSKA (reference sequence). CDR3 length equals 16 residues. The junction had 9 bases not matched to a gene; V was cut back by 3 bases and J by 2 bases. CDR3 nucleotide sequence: TGCAGTGCTAGCCCCGGCGGGAGGGCGTTCACAGATACGCAGTATTTT. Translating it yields CSASPGGRAFTDTQYF.

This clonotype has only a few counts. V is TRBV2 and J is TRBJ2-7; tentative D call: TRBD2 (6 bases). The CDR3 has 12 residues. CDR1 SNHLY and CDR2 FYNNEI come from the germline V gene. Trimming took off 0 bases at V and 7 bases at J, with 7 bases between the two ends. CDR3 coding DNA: TGTGCCAGCAGTGAAGCCGGGAGAGAGCAGTACTTC. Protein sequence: CASSEAGREQYF.

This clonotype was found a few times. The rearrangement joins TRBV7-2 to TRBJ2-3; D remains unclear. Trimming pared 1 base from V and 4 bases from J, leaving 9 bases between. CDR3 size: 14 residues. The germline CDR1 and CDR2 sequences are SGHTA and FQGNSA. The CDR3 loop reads CASSLGAVSDTQYF. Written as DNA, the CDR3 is TGTGCCAGCAGCTTAGGCGCCGTTTCAGATACGCAGTATTTT.

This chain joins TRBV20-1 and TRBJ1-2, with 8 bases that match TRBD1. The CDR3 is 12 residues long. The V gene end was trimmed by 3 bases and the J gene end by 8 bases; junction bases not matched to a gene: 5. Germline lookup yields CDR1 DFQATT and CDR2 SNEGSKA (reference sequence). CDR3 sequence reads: CSARDGTGGYTF. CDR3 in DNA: TGCAGTGCTAGGGATGGGACAGGCGGCTACACCTTC.

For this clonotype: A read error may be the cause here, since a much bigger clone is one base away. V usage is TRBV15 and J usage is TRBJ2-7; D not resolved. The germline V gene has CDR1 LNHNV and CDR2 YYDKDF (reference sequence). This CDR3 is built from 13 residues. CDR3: CATSDPSSYELYF. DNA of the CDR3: TGTGCCACCAGTGATCCGAGCTCCTACGAGCTGTACTTC.

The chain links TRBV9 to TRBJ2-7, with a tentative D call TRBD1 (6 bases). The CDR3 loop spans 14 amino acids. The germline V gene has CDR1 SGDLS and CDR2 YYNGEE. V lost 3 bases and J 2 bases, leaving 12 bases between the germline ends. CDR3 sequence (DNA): TGTGCCAGCAGCGGTCAGGGGACCCCCTACGAGCAGTACTTC. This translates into CASSGQGTPYEQYF.

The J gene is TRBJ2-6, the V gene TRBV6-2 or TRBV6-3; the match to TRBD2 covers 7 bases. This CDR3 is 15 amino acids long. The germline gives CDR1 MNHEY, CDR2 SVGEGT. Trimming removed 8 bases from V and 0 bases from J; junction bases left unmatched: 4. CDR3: CASARGSSGANVLTF. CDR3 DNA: TGTGCCAGCGCCCGCGGGAGCTCTGGGGCCAACGTCCTGACTTTC.

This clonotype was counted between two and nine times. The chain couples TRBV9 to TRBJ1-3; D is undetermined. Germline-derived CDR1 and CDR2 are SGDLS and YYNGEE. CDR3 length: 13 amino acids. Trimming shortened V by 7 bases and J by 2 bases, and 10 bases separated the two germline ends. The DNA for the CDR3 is TGTGCCAGCTCTTTGCAGGCTGGAAACACCATATATTTT. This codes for CASSLQAGNTIYF.